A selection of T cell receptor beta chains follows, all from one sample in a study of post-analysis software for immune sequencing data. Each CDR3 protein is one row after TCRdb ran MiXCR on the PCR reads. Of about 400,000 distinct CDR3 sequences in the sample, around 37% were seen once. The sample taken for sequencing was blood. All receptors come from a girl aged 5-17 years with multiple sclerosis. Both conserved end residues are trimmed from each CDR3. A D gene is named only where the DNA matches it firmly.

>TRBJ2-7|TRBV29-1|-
SVEGRQPYEQY
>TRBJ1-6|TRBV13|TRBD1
ASSPGTGGASPLH
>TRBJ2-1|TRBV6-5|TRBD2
ASSFLGTSGGIPYNEQF
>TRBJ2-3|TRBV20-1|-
SARDGSTDTQY
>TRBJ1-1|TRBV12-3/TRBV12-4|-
ASSPRRPGDTEAF
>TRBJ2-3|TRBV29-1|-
SVEWESTDTQY
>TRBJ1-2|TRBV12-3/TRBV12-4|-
ASSFQINYGYT
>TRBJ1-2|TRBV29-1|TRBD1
SASTGTGPYGYT
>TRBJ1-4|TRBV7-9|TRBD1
ASSPPLVGAGGEKLF
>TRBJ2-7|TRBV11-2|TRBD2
ASSFSGGIRSSYEQY
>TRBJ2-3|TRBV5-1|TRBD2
ASSVGIGAGADTQY
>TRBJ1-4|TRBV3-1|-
ASSQTGGLSNEKLF
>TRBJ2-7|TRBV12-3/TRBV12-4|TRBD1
ASSPRTGAAYEQY
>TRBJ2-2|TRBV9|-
ASRSGLLETGELF
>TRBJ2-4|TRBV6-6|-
ASSAAGIRDIQY
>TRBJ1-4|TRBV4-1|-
ASRGRAGGEKLF
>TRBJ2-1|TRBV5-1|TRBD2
ASSLKLAGGSYNEQF
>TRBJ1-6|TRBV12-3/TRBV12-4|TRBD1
ASSPPAPGTENSALH
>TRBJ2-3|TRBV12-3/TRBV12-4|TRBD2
ASRPSGGSIIPHRTDMQY
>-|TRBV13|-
ASSYAGTQQHEQY
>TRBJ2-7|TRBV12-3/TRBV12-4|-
ASSPGLHQEIQY
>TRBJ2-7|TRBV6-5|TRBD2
ASRISLRGTYEQY
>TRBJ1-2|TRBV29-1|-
SVERRVNNGYT
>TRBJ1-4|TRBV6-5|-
ASSYRTGEKLF
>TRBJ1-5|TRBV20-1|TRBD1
SAVRALGQVFLSDQPQH
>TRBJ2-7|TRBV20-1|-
SARIGVAYGQY
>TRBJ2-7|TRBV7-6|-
ASSRESDTYEQY
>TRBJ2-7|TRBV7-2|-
ASSLAAVRLSYEQY